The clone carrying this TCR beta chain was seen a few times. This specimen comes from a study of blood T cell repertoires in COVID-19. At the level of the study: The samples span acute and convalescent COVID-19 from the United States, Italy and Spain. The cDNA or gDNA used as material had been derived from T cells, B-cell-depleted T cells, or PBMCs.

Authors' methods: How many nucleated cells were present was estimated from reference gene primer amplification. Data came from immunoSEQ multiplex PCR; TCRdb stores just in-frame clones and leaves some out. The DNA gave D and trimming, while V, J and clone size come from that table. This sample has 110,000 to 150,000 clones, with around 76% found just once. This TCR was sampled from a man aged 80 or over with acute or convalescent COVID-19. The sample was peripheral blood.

CDR3: CASSVLNNSPLHF. For the CDR3, the DNA is TGTGCCAGCAGCGTTCTTAATAATTCACCCCTCCACTTT. This sequence joins TRBV9 and TRBJ1-6; D is uncertain. This CDR3 has 13 amino acids. Germline CDR1 SGDLS, CDR2 YYNGEE. V was pared by 2 bases and J by 5 bases, with 5 bases between.